These T cell receptor beta chains were read from a single sample in a study of cytomegalovirus exposure and HLA in healthy donors. TCRdb's copy holds only in-frame clones and misses some; the assay was immunoSEQ multiplex PCR. The data contain over 90,000 clones, approximately 79% of them singletons. The sample consisted of PBMCs. Source of these receptors: a man in his fifties or sixties in good health and CMV-seropositive. The CDR3 runs from the conserved cysteine through the conserved F or W. Expanded clones get a size class; other rows say once, few or many, or leave the size out.

- TRBV4-2 CASSLTGGVSVQYF
- TRBV7-6 CASSLVGDEQYF
- TRBV11-3 CASSSGLAYNEQFF
- TRBV9 CASSAGLAGDGEQFF
few TRBV6-5 CAIVSGSSYEQYF
- TRBV5-1 CASSLGGTSSSNEQFF
few TRBV28 CASSTDRAGNTIYF
- TRBV19 CASSRTTRNTGELFF
- TRBV6-5 CASSLAGWGTGELFF
- TRBV5-1 CASSPTGSFNEKLFF
- TRBV2 CASSVTSSGRVKNIQYF
few TRBV28 CASSFSRVEQYF